Below, 11 T cell receptor beta chains from the same sample are listed, as sequenced in a study of shared clonotypes between healthy human individuals. The protocol was immunoSEQ multiplex PCR, while the TCRdb copy is restricted to in-frame clones and leaves out a portion. Here the sample spans some 2.3 million clones, 90% to 95% being singletons. The sequenced sample consisted of naive CD4+ T cells from PBMCs. Noted subset: CD45RA+ positively selected. These receptors were taken from a man between 18 and 35 years old in good health. Some clones in this sample may be carry-over from other donors' samples.

The sample holds a few counts of this clone. V gene TRBV5-1 combines with J gene TRBJ1-2; TRBD1 aligns across 10 bases. V trimming: 2 bases; J trimming: 4 bases; junction bases outside the gene matches: 2. Per the germline V gene, CDR1 is SGHRS and CDR2 is YFSETQ. The CDR3 has 14 amino acids. This CDR3 reads CASSFGTGAYGYTF. CDR3 sequence (DNA): TGCGCCAGCAGCTTCGGGACAGGGGCCTATGGCTACACCTTC.

This chain joins TRBV28 and TRBJ2-7; D assignment may be TRBD1 or TRBD2 (5 bases each). Germline V gives CDR1 MDHEN, CDR2 SYDVKM. Trimming removed 2 bases at V and 3 bases at J, with 11 bases between. The CDR3 contains 14 residues. In nucleotides, the CDR3 is TGTGCCAGCAGTTTACCGGGACCATACTACGAGCAGTACTTC. Translating it yields CASSLPGPYYEQYF. Variable domain in full (rest from reference TRBV28 and TRBJ2-7): DVKVTQSSRYLVKRTGEKVFLECVQDMDHENMFWYRQDPGLGLRLIYFSYDVKMKEKGDIPEGYSVSREKKERFSLILESASTNQTSMYLCASSLPGPYYEQYFGPGTRLTVT.

The rearrangement links TRBV5-1 to TRBJ1-1; 7 nucleotides match TRBD1. Germline assignment: CDR1 SGHRS and CDR2 YFSETQ. The CDR3 sequence is 15 residues long. The ends lost 4 bases at V and 0 bases at J; junction bases unmatched: 6. CDR3 region: CASSDLTGLNTEAFF. In DNA, the CDR3 is TGCGCCAGCAGCGACCTGACAGGGTTGAACACTGAAGCTTTCTTT.

The table lists this clone with a few counts. CDR3 DNA: TGTGCCAGCAGCTTCAGTTACACTGAAGCTTTCTTT. This sequence encodes CASSFSYTEAFF. This sequence joins TRBV5-4 and TRBJ1-1, with D uncertain. CDR3 size: 12 residues. The germline V gene has CDR1 SGHNT and CDR2 YYREEE (reference sequence). The ends were cut back, 2 bases at V and 3 bases at J, with 5 bases in the middle.

This clone showed up just once. The chain employs TRBV11-1 and TRBJ2-6; 7 positions agree with TRBD1. With 3 bases clipped from V and 2 bases from J, the junction kept 7 bases outside the gene matches. CDR3 length equals 17 residues. The V gene's germline CDR1 is SGHAT and CDR2 FQDESV (reference sequence). CDR3 DNA sequence: TGTGCCAGCAGCTTCGCGTTTACAGGGGCTGGGGCCAACGTCCTGACTTTC. This sequence encodes CASSFAFTGAGANVLTF. Together with reference TRBV11-1 and TRBJ2-6, the CDR3 gives the full variable domain: EAEVAQSPRYKITEKSQAVAFWCDPISGHATLYWYRQILGQGPELLVQFQDESVVDDSQLPKDRFSAERLKGVDSTLKIQPAELGDSAMYLCASSFAFTGAGANVLTFGAGSRLTVL.

This chain uses TRBV7-3 with TRBJ2-1; D may be TRBD2 (6 bases). The CDR3 runs to 14 residues. Germline values: CDR1 SGHTA, CDR2 FQGTGA. With 5 bases removed from V and 5 bases from J, the gap between germline ends came to 13 bases. The CDR3 loop is CASSPLGEDNEQFF. In DNA form, the CDR3 reads TGTGCCAGCAGCCCTTTGGGGGAGGACAATGAGCAGTTCTTC. The complete variable domain, with remaining parts taken from reference TRBV7-3 and TRBJ2-1, reads GAGVSQTPSNKVTEKGKYVELRCDPISGHTALYWYRQSLGQGPEFLIYFQGTGAADDSGLPNDRFFAVRPEGSVSTLKIQRTERGDSAVYLCASSPLGEDNEQFFGPGTRLTVL.

This clone is a singleton in its sample. The chain has TRBV7-8 and TRBJ2-1, with 8 bases lining up with TRBD2. Germline V gene data show CDR1 as SGHVS and CDR2 as FQNEAQ. V was pared by 5 bases and J by 4 bases, with 19 bases of the junction left unmatched. This CDR3 has 19 residues. CDR3 sequence: CASSRQREFLTPNYNEQFF. In DNA, the CDR3 is TGTGCCAGCAGCCGGCAGCGGGAGTTCTTGACGCCGAATTACAATGAGCAGTTCTTC.

This CDR3 is CASSLQARETQYF. CDR3 DNA sequence: TGTGCCAGCAGCCTACAAGCGCGGGAGACCCAGTACTTC. The V call is TRBV4-2, the J call TRBJ2-5; D is uncertain. The CDR3 extends over 13 amino acids. V lost 4 bases, J lost 5 bases, and 11 bases lay in between. The germline V gene has CDR1 LGHNA and CDR2 YNFKEQ.

V and J are TRBV6-1 and TRBJ2-1; 14 nucleotides agree with TRBD2. Trimming cost V 5 bases and J 14 bases; bases outside gene matches: 11. The CDR3 runs 15 residues. Germline V gene sequence: CDR1 MNHNS, CDR2 SASEGT. The CDR3 DNA follows: TGTGCCAGCAGTCCGTACGGGACTAGCGGGAGTAGGGAGTTCTTC. This translates into CASSPYGTSGSREFF.

The chain employs TRBV11-2 and TRBJ2-5; 15 bases fit TRBD2. Germline V gene lookup returns CDR1 SGHAT and CDR2 FQNNGV. The CDR3 runs to 17 residues. V gave up 5 bases and J gave up 2 bases; unmatched junction bases: 6. The CDR3: CASSAGLAGGSQETQYF. In DNA form, the CDR3 reads TGTGCCAGCAGCGCCGGACTAGCGGGAGGGTCACAAGAGACCCAGTACTTC.

This clone was picked up one time. This CDR3 is also generated by other DNA sequences in the sample. The chain combines TRBV5-1 with TRBJ2-5; TRBD1 aligns across 7 bases. V lost 2 bases, J lost 4 bases, and 5 bases stayed unmatched. The CDR3 has 14 residues. Germline loops: CDR1 SGHRS, CDR2 YFSETQ. For the CDR3, the DNA is TGCGCCAGCAGCTTAGAGGGGGCCGGAGAGACCCAGTACTTC. This sequence encodes CASSLEGAGETQYF.